The clone carrying this T cell receptor (beta chain) was observed many times. What it recognizes is unknown. The data belong to a study of T cells in Graves' hyperthyroidism and ophthalmopathy. Findings and limits, study-wide: Most thyroid clonotypes expanded above 0.001 were also detected in blood.

The CDR3 consists of 15 residues. Per germline, CDR1 SNHLY and CDR2 FYNNEI. The V gene end was trimmed by 6 bases and the J gene end by 2 bases; junction bases not matched to a gene: 6. A lack of ophthalmopathy progression within 18 months defined stable Graves' hyperthyroidism. Patients aged 18 to 65 had newly diagnosed hyperthyroidism that had lasted under 2 months. It was uncontrolled infection, other autoimmune disease, pregnancy or lactation that excluded patients. Authors of the study amplified TCR beta CDR3 regions from RNA transcripts. The HTBI primer set served for first-round RT-PCR of the TCR CDR3. TCRdb reprocessed the multiplex PCR reads with MiXCR, giving one entry per CDR3 protein. The repertoire holds approximately 420,000 distinct CDR3 sequences, with around 13% as singletons.

The clonotype comes from a woman aged 18-29 years with Graves' hyperthyroidism. The gene calls are TRBV2 and TRBJ1-5, with 8 bases matching TRBD1. The sequenced material came from blood. The CDR3 coding sequence is TGTGCCAGCAGCACTCAGGGGGCGGGCAATCAGCCCCAGCATTTT. Its translation is CASSTQGAGNQPQHF.